The rows below give T cell receptor beta chains drawn from one sample of a study of Ad26.COV2.S vaccination and SARS-CoV-2 variants. Assay used: immunoSEQ multiplex PCR; TCRdb lists only in-frame clones, some missing. The profile shows under 550,000 clones, approximately 92% of them singletons. Sample: peripheral blood, taken in a trial of Ad26.COV2.S vaccine versus placebo. The receptors shown here come from a person between 18 and 60 years old who received the Ad26.COV2.S COVID-19 vaccine or a placebo. CDR3s include the opening cysteine and the closing phenylalanine or tryptophan. A D gene is named only where the DNA matches it firmly. Only some rows state a clone size, as once, few, many or a class for expanded clones.

D gene	V gene	J gene	clone size	CDR3 protein	CDR3 DNA
NA	TRBV9	TRBJ2-3	NA	CASSAAGRPDTQYF	TGTGCCAGCAGCGCCGCTGGTCGACCAGATACGCAGTATTTT
NA	TRBV7-2	TRBJ2-7	NA	CASSFTGNYEQYF	TGTGCCAGCAGCTTTACAGGGAACTACGAGCAGTACTTC
NA	TRBV11-2	TRBJ1-3	NA	CASSPRGYSGNTIYF	TGTGCCAGCAGCCCTCGGGGGTACTCTGGAAACACCATATATTTT
NA	TRBV6-5	TRBJ2-2	NA	CASSIKGGTGELFF	TGTGCCAGCAGTATTAAGGGAGGAACCGGGGAGCTGTTTTTT
TRBD2	TRBV7-8	TRBJ2-1	NA	CASSKERGGPYNEQFF	TGTGCCAGCAGCAAAGAGAGGGGAGGGCCTTACAATGAGCAGTTCTTC
NA	TRBV4-1	TRBJ1-6	few	CASSQGDSYNSPLHF	TGCGCCAGCAGCCAAGGAGACAGTTATAATTCACCCCTCCACTTT
NA	TRBV27	TRBJ2-7	NA	CASSFRDFSSYEQYF	TGTGCCAGCAGTTTCCGGGACTTTAGCTCCTACGAGCAGTACTTC
NA	TRBV27	TRBJ2-7	once	CASSTSYEQYF	TGTGCCAGCAGTACCTCCTACGAGCAGTACTTC
NA	TRBV5-5	TRBJ2-2	many	CASSLVLRTLPNTGELFF	TGTGCCAGCAGCTTGGTATTGCGGACTCTTCCGAACACCGGGGAGCTGTTTTTT
TRBD2	TRBV5-5	TRBJ2-7	NA	CASSYRLAGVPYEQYF	TGTGCCAGCAGCTACCGACTAGCGGGAGTCCCCTACGAGCAGTACTTC
TRBD1	TRBV6-2/TRBV6-3	TRBJ1-4	NA	CASSYSGTGNNEKLFF	TGTGCCAGCAGTTACTCCGGGACAGGGAATAATGAAAAACTGTTTTTT
NA	TRBV4-3	TRBJ2-7	NA	CASSQDGAVGYEQYF	TGCGCCAGCAGCCAAGATGGAGCGGTGGGGTACGAGCAGTACTTC
TRBD1	TRBV2	TRBJ1-5	NA	CASSADRGRNQPQHF	TGTGCCAGCAGTGCAGACAGGGGACGCAATCAGCCCCAGCATTTT
NA	TRBV5-4	TRBJ1-6	NA	CASSLYRQNSPLHF	TGTGCCAGCAGCTTGTACAGACAAAATTCACCCCTCCACTTT